This entry lists 26 T cell receptor beta chains sequenced from one sample in a study of beta chain features in type 1 diabetes. The entirety of the isolated RNA underwent reverse transcription, so expressed TCRB transcripts were sequenced. TCRdb's table, derived via immunoSEQ multiplex PCR, lists solely in-frame clones and lacks some. The profile covers 850,000 to 900,000 clones, with about a sixth appearing a single time and 0.023% taken by the ten largest. Sequenced sample: naive CD4+ T cells from blood. Receptors originate from a young woman in good health.

The J gene is TRBJ2-3, the V gene TRBV7-2; D perhaps matches TRBD1 (7 bases). Trimming left V 5 bases short and J 4 bases short, with 13 bases between. Germline V gene data show CDR1 as SGHTA and CDR2 as FQGNSA. CDR3 length: 14 amino acids. For the CDR3, the DNA is TGTGCCAGCAGCCAACAGGGGAGGTCAGATACGCAGTATTTT. This gives the protein CASSQQGRSDTQYF.

The J gene is TRBJ2-7, the V gene TRBV11-1, with 11 bases fitting TRBD2. The V gene's germline CDR1 is SGHAT and CDR2 FQDESV (reference sequence). CDR3 length: 19 amino acids. V lost 6 bases to trimming and J lost 1 base; unmatched junction nucleotides: 17. The CDR3 sequence is CASSLRALRTSGRSYEQYF. The CDR3 nucleotides read TGTGCCAGCAGTCTACGCGCCCTTCGGACTAGCGGGCGATCCTACGAGCAGTACTTC.

The chain carries TRBV14 and TRBJ2-1; TRBD1 matches 8 bases. V lost 1 base, J lost 9 bases, and 20 bases stayed unmatched. The germline CDR1 and CDR2 sequences are SGHDN and FVKESK. The CDR3 is made up of 19 amino acids. Here the CDR3 DNA reads TGTGCCAGCAGCCAAGTACTCTTGGCCAGGACAGGGACCGCGTCTGAGCAGTTCTTC. It specifies CASSQVLLARTGTASEQFF.

J is TRBJ1-2 and V is TRBV2; tentatively, D is TRBD1 (5 bases). The CDR3 contains 12 residues. The ends were cut back, 8 bases at V and 5 bases at J, with 12 bases in the middle. CDR1 SNHLY and CDR2 FYNNEI come from the germline V gene. The chain's CDR3 is CASGGRWYGYTF. CDR3 nucleotides: TGTGCCAGCGGGGGGAGATGGTATGGCTACACCTTC.

J is TRBJ2-1 and V is TRBV29-1; 12 positions match TRBD2. The CDR3 is 18 residues long. Germline V gene sequence: CDR1 SQVTM, CDR2 ANQGSEA. V shed 5 bases and J 4 bases; nucleotides not matched to a gene: 15. This chain's CDR3 is CSVLFRTSGTFRYNEQFF. The DNA for the CDR3 is TGCAGCGTTTTGTTCCGGACTAGCGGGACTTTCCGATACAATGAGCAGTTCTTC.

This chain uses TRBV28 with TRBJ2-1; possible D gene TRBD2, 6 bases. V was pared by 6 bases and J by 0 bases, with 21 bases between. The CDR3 runs to 18 residues. Per the germline V gene, CDR1 is MDHEN and CDR2 is SYDVKM. The CDR3 nucleotides read TGTGCCAGCAGGCCACGGGACTCTGTGCGGGGCTCCTACAATGAGCAGTTCTTC. Residues: CASRPRDSVRGSYNEQFF. Full variable domain (outside the CDR3, taken from reference TRBV28 and TRBJ2-1): DVKVTQSSRYLVKRTGEKVFLECVQDMDHENMFWYRQDPGLGLRLIYFSYDVKMKEKGDIPEGYSVSREKKERFSLILESASTNQTSMYLCASRPRDSVRGSYNEQFFGPGTRLTVL.

This clone was found a few times. This rearrangement joins TRBV28 to TRBJ1-5, with D unresolved. CDR3 size: 13 residues. The V end lost 6 bases, the J end lost 5 bases, and 11 bases lay between the germline ends. Germline values: CDR1 MDHEN, CDR2 SYDVKM. This CDR3 reads CASRLDIYQPQHF. Written as DNA, the CDR3 is TGTGCCAGCAGACTCGACATCTATCAGCCCCAGCATTTT.

This clone came up a few times. V and J are TRBV11-2 and TRBJ2-3; D is perhaps TRBD1 or TRBD2 (5 bases each). Germline loops: CDR1 SGHAT, CDR2 FQNNGV. The CDR3 consists of 15 residues. V lost 6 bases and J 3 bases, leaving 16 bases between the germline ends. CDR3 nucleotides: TGTGCCAGCAGTAAAACGCGTGGGGGAACAGATACGCAGTATTTT. Its protein product is CASSKTRGGTDTQYF.

This clone occurred a few times. The genes are TRBV28 and TRBJ2-3; D remains ambiguous. V was clipped by 3 bases and J by 14 bases, with 18 bases between them. Germline V gene lookup returns CDR1 MDHEN and CDR2 SYDVKM. The CDR3 sequence is 13 residues long. The CDR3 reads CASSLGNPRIGYF. DNA for the CDR3: TGTGCCAGCAGTTTGGGAAATCCCCGAATCGGGTATTTT.

Comment on this clone: At one boundary the junction diverges from the germline segment, which might be a read error. This chain joins TRBV5-1 and TRBJ2-6; D is ambiguous. The CDR3 contains 15 residues. The V gene's germline CDR1 is SGHRS and CDR2 YFSETQ. The CDR3 reads CASSLADPGANVLTF. CDR3 DNA: TGTGCCAGCAGCCTGGCAGATCCTGGGGCCAACGTCCTGACTTTC.

The DNA of the CDR3 is TGTGCCAGCAGACCAAACAGGGGAAGGCAGACTGAAGCTTTCTTT. It yields the protein CASRPNRGRQTEAFF. This sequence joins TRBV2 and TRBJ1-1; TRBD1 aligns across 7 bases. The CDR3 runs to 15 residues. Germline CDR1 SNHLY, CDR2 FYNNEI. V dropped 6 bases and J dropped 5; count of bases not matched to a gene: 12.

This clone was seen a handful of times. The chain couples TRBV7-8 to TRBJ2-3, with D uncertain. V dropped 1 base and J dropped 4 bases, with 15 bases sitting between them. The CDR3 runs 16 residues. CDR1 is SGHVS, CDR2 FQNEAQ, per germline. The CDR3 spells CASSLGPSGGSDTQYF. DNA of the CDR3: TGTGCCAGCAGCTTAGGGCCATCCGGCGGTTCAGATACGCAGTATTTT.

This rearrangement joins TRBV10-3 to TRBJ2-5, with 12 bases fitting TRBD1. Per germline, CDR1 ENHRY and CDR2 SYGVKD. The trim removed 2 bases at V and 5 bases at J, leaving 9 bases unmatched. The CDR3 consists of 17 residues. The CDR3 nucleotides are TGTGCCATCAGTGAGGTTGGGACAGGGGGCCGGCGGGAGACCCAGTACTTC. The encoded protein is CAISEVGTGGRRETQYF.

The table lists this clone with a few counts. This rearrangement joins TRBV5-4 to TRBJ1-2; TRBD1 might be the D (5 bases). This CDR3 is 15 amino acids long. Germline V gene lookup returns CDR1 SGHNT and CDR2 YYREEE (reference sequence). Trimming removed 1 base at V and 6 bases at J, with 16 bases between. The CDR3 sequence: CASSLPQGVVHGYTF. In DNA form, the CDR3 reads TGTGCCAGCAGCTTGCCCCAGGGAGTAGTACATGGCTACACCTTC.

V and J are TRBV29-1 and TRBJ1-2; no clear D. This CDR3 has 12 amino acids. Per germline, CDR1 SQVTM and CDR2 ANQGSEA. V was trimmed by 4 bases and J by 4 bases, leaving 10 bases between them. CDR3 sequence: CSVGEDGYGYTF. DNA for the CDR3: TGCAGCGTTGGTGAAGATGGCTATGGCTACACCTTC.

This clone was detected a few times. The gene calls are TRBV5-1 and TRBJ2-1; 7 positions match TRBD1. CDR1 is SGHRS and CDR2 is YFSETQ in the germline V gene. V lost 4 bases to trimming and J lost 9 bases; unmatched junction nucleotides: 10. The CDR3 contains 14 residues. CDR3 sequence: CASSNRTGRGEQFF. CDR3 DNA: TGCGCCAGCAGCAACAGGACAGGACGTGGTGAGCAGTTCTTC. Together with reference TRBV5-1 and TRBJ2-1, the CDR3 gives the full variable domain: KAGVTQTPRYLIKTRGQQVTLSCSPISGHRSVSWYQQTPGQGLQFLFEYFSETQRNKGNFPGRFSGRQFSNSRSEMNVSTLELGDSALYLCASSNRTGRGEQFFGPGTRLTVL.

The chain recombines TRBV5-4 with TRBJ2-6; D uncertain. In germline, CDR1 is SGHNT, CDR2 YYREEE (reference sequence). Trimming shortened V by 0 bases and J by 2 bases, and 6 bases separated the two germline ends. The CDR3 has 15 amino acids. In DNA form, the CDR3 reads TGTGCCAGCAGCTTGGGTATCCCTGGGGCCAACGTCCTGACTTTC. Its translation: CASSLGIPGANVLTF.

The chain combines TRBV11-2 with TRBJ2-7; possibly TRBD1 for D (5 bases). The V gene lost 2 bases and the J gene lost 6 bases, with 14 bases spanning the gap. CDR1 SGHAT and CDR2 FQNNGV come from the germline V gene. The CDR3 has 14 amino acids. The CDR3, as DNA: TGTGCCAGCAGCTTACAGGGCAGTGTATCCGAGCAGTACTTC. This sequence encodes CASSLQGSVSEQYF.

This clone was detected only a few times. The chain links TRBV6-5 to TRBJ1-5, with D hard to call. V lost 3 bases and J 5 bases, leaving 8 bases between the germline ends. Germline CDR1 MNHEY, CDR2 SVGAGI. The CDR3 runs to 13 residues. CDR3 DNA sequence: TGTGCCAGCAGTTATATCGTCCATCAGCCCCAGCATTTT. It encodes CASSYIVHQPQHF.

This rearrangement joins TRBV15 to TRBJ2-3, with D perhaps assigned TRBD1 or TRBD2 (5 bases each). CDR1 is LNHNV, CDR2 YYDKDF, per germline (reference sequence). This CDR3 has 17 residues. V was trimmed by 0 bases and J by 1 base, leaving 14 bases between them. In DNA, the CDR3 is TGTGCCACCAGCAGAGATCGGGGCGGAGAGGGCACAGATACGCAGTATTTT. It specifies CATSRDRGGEGTDTQYF.

CDR3 sequence: CASSLAGGGTEAFF. As DNA, the CDR3 is TGTGCCAGCAGCTTAGCGGGAGGGGGCACTGAAGCTTTCTTT. V usage is TRBV11-1 and J usage is TRBJ1-1; tentatively, D is TRBD1 (6 bases). Germline CDR1 is SGHAT and CDR2 is FQDESV (reference sequence). The CDR3 is 14 amino acids. Between the trimmed V and J ends, which lost 0 bases and 4 bases, there was a span of 9 bases.

The rearrangement uses TRBV7-2 and TRBJ2-5; D not certain. The CDR3 runs to 15 residues. Germline assignment: CDR1 SGHTA and CDR2 FQGNSA. V was shortened by 7 bases and J by 0 bases, with 15 bases between the two germline ends. The CDR3 here is CASTLALDYQETQYF. CDR3 nucleotide sequence: TGTGCCAGCACCCTTGCCCTAGATTACCAAGAGACCCAGTACTTC.

This clone was picked up a small number of times. This chain connects TRBV6-5 to TRBJ1-2, with D possibly matching TRBD1 (5 bases). The germline gives CDR1 MNHEY, CDR2 SVGAGI. V lost 5 bases and J 4 bases, leaving 11 bases between the germline ends. This CDR3 spans 13 amino acids. The CDR3 nucleotides read TGTGCCAGCAGTCAAGAGGGGACCTATGGCTACACCTTC. It is translated as CASSQEGTYGYTF.

Only a few counts were recorded for this clone. The rearrangement uses TRBV4-3 and TRBJ2-2, with D perhaps matching TRBD2 (5 bases). The CDR3 consists of 15 residues. V lost 0 bases and J lost 5, with 10 bases in between. CDR1 is LGHNA and CDR2 is YSLEER in the germline V gene. CDR3 loop: CASSQDLSGTGELFF. DNA for the CDR3: TGCGCCAGCAGCCAAGATCTTTCGGGGACCGGGGAGCTGTTTTTT.

In nucleotides, the CDR3 is TGTGCCAGCAGCTTAGAAATCCCGGCCGGTGCTAACTATGGCTACACCTTC. Residues: CASSLEIPAGANYGYTF. The chain employs TRBV7-9 and TRBJ1-2, with unresolved D. The V end lost 1 base, the J end lost 0 bases, and 15 bases lay between the germline ends. CDR1 and CDR2 from the germline V gene are SEHNR and FQNEAQ (reference sequence). There are 17 residues in the CDR3.

The chain joins TRBV6-6 to TRBJ2-2; D is uncertain. CDR3 length: 13 amino acids. V lost 4 bases to trimming and J lost 7 bases, with 10 bases between them. Germline lookup yields CDR1 MNHNY and CDR2 SVGAGI (reference sequence). This CDR3 is CASSFRTDGELFF. In DNA, the CDR3 is TGTGCCAGCAGTTTCAGGACGGACGGGGAGCTGTTTTTT.